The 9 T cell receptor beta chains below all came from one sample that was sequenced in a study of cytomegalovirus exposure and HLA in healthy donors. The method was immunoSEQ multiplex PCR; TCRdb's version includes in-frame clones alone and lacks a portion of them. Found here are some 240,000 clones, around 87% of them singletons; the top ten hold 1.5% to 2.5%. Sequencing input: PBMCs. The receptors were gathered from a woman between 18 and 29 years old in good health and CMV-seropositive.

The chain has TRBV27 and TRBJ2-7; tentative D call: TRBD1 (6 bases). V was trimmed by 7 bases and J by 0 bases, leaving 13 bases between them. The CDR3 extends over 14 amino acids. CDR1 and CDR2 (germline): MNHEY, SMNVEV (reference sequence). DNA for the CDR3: TGTGCCAGCATCCCCACCAGGGGCTCCTACGAGCAGTACTTC. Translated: CASIPTRGSYEQYF.

In DNA, the CDR3 is TGTGCTAGTGGTTTGGTATTGCCACTCGGGAACTCCTACAATGAGCAGTTCTTC. As protein: CASGLVLPLGNSYNEQFF. The chain carries TRBV12-5 and TRBJ2-1, with a tentative D call TRBD2 (5 bases). This CDR3 comprises 18 residues. Germline-derived CDR1 and CDR2 are LGHNT and FRNRAP. The V and J ends lost 0 bases and 0 bases respectively, with 15 bases between them.

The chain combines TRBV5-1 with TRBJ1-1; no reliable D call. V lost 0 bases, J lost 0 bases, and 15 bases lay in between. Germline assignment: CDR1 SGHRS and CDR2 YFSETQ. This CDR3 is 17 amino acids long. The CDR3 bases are TGCGCCAGCAGCTTGGCCTTTTCTACAGCCATGAACACTGAAGCTTTCTTT. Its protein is CASSLAFSTAMNTEAFF.

Written as DNA, the CDR3 is TGCGCCAGCAGCCCCTCCCCGTTGAGACAGGGCCTGGGTCAGCCCCAGCATTTT. It translates to CASSPSPLRQGLGQPQHF. The genes are TRBV4-1 and TRBJ1-5, with TRBD1 matching over 7 bases. Germline trimming cut 4 bases from V and 6 bases from J; bases unmatched to any gene: 18. The germline V gene has CDR1 MGHRA and CDR2 YSYEKL. The CDR3 loop spans 18 amino acids.

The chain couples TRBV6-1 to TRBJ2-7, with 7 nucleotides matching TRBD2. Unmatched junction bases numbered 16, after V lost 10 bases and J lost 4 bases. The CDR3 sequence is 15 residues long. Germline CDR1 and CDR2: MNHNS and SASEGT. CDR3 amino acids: CATKTIAGVLYEQYF. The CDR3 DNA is TGTGCCACCAAGACTATCGCGGGAGTACTGTACGAGCAGTACTTC.

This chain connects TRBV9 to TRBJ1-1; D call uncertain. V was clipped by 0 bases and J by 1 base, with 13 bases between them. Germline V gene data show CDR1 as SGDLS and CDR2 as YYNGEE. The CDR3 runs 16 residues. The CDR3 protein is CASSVEREGPNTEAFF. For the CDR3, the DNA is TGTGCCAGCAGCGTAGAGAGGGAGGGTCCGAACACTGAAGCTTTCTTT.

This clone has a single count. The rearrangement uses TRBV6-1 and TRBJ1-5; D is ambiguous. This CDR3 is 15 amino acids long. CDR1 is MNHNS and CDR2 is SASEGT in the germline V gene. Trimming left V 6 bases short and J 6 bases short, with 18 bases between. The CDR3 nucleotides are TGTGCCAGCAGGGGTACGGGTGTTAATCCTCAGCCCCAGCATTTT. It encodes CASRGTGVNPQPQHF.

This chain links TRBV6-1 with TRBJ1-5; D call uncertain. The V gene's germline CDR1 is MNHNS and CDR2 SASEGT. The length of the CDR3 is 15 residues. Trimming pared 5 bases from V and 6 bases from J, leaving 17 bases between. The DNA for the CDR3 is TGTGCCAGCAGTACCCGTCCCAGATCTTCTCAGCCCCAGCATTTT. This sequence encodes CASSTRPRSSQPQHF.

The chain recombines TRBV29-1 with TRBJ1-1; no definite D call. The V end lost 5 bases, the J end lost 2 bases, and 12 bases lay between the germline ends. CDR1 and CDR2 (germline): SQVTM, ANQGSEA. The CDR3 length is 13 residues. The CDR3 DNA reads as TGCAGCGTTTGCCGGCAGGCTAACACTGAAGCTTTCTTT. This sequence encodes CSVCRQANTEAFF.